A selection of T cell receptor beta chains follows, all from one sample in a study of cytomegalovirus exposure and HLA in healthy donors. Some clones are missing from TCRdb's copy, which holds only in-frame ones; the method was immunoSEQ multiplex PCR. The sample includes a few hundred thousand clones, roughly 89% of them seen just once. Sequencing was carried out using PBMCs. The receptor source for this set is a woman under 30 in good health and CMV-seronegative. Both conserved end residues are part of each CDR3. D genes are given only for firm matches. Not every row has a clone size; where given, it reads once, few, many or a size class.

D	size	J	V	CDR3	DNA
NA	NA	TRBJ1-1	TRBV14	CASSQVWEGEAFF	TGTGCCAGCAGCCAAGTATGGGAGGGGGAAGCTTTCTTT
NA	NA	TRBJ2-2	TRBV10-3	CAISEASGTGELFF	TGTGCCATCAGTGAGGCTTCCGGGACCGGGGAGCTGTTTTTT
NA	NA	TRBJ2-7	TRBV28	CASLGQPYEQYF	TGTGCCAGCTTAGGACAGCCCTACGAGCAGTACTTC
NA	NA	TRBJ2-2	TRBV15	CATSRETGTTTGELFF	TGTGCCACCAGCAGAGAAACAGGGACGACCACCGGGGAGCTGTTTTTT
TRBD1	NA	TRBJ2-7	TRBV28	CASSLLGDRAYEQYF	TGTGCCAGCAGCCTATTAGGGGACAGAGCCTACGAGCAGTACTTC
TRBD2	NA	TRBJ2-7	TRBV28	CASSFGLAGAISYEQYF	TGTGCCAGCAGTTTCGGACTAGCGGGGGCAATCTCCTACGAGCAGTACTTC
NA	NA	TRBJ1-2	TRBV7-9	CASSLAQGNSYGYTF	TGTGCCAGCAGCTTAGCTCAGGGTAATAGCTATGGCTACACCTTC
NA	NA	TRBJ1-2	TRBV5-4	CASSLPGIGDGYTF	TGTGCCAGCAGCTTGCCGGGGATTGGGGATGGCTACACCTTC
TRBD1	NA	TRBJ2-7	TRBV10-3	CAISALGQGDYEQYF	TGTGCCATCAGCGCCCTTGGACAGGGGGACTACGAGCAGTACTTC
TRBD2	NA	TRBJ2-2	TRBV6-1	CATSGENTGELFF	TGTGCCACTAGCGGGGAAAACACCGGGGAGCTGTTTTTT
NA	NA	TRBJ2-7	TRBV7-2	CASSFDRTYEQYF	TGTGCCAGCAGCTTCGACAGAACCTACGAGCAGTACTTC
TRBD1	NA	TRBJ2-2	TRBV2	CASSGQGAPGELFF	TGTGCCAGCAGTGGACAGGGGGCTCCCGGGGAGCTGTTTTTT
NA	NA	TRBJ1-1	TRBV4-1	CASSQGPLGDTEAFF	TGCGCCAGCAGCCAAGGGCCCCTCGGGGACACTGAAGCTTTCTTT
NA	NA	TRBJ2-7	TRBV11-2	CASSLDFLVGTTTYEQYF	TGTGCCAGCAGCTTAGATTTTTTGGTAGGGACAACCACCTACGAGCAGTACTTC
TRBD2	once	TRBJ2-5	TRBV2	CASKALAGGGETQYF	TGTGCCAGCAAGGCCCTAGCGGGGGGCGGAGAGACCCAGTACTTC
NA	NA	TRBJ2-2	TRBV11-1	CASSPGLDTGELFF	TGTGCCAGCAGCCCAGGACTGGACACCGGGGAGCTGTTTTTT
NA	NA	TRBJ2-1	TRBV5-8	CASSLGQGREQFF	TGTGCCAGCAGCTTGGGGCAGGGCCGCGAGCAGTTCTTC
NA	NA	TRBJ1-1	TRBV2	CASSDRGFTEAFF	TGTGCCAGCAGTGACAGGGGTTTTACTGAAGCTTTCTTT
NA	NA	TRBJ1-1	TRBV19	CASSSGRRAEAFF	TGTGCCAGTAGTAGCGGTAGGCGAGCTGAAGCTTTCTTT
NA	NA	TRBJ2-3	TRBV7-9	CASSFSATSTDTQYF	TGTGCCAGCAGCTTTAGCGCGACTAGCACAGATACGCAGTATTTT
NA	NA	TRBJ1-1	TRBV10-3	CAIRGLLNTEAFF	TGTGCCATCAGGGGACTTTTGAACACTGAAGCTTTCTTT
TRBD1	NA	TRBJ2-1	TRBV28	CASSSREQGTGGASYNEQFF	TGTGCCAGCAGTTCCCGGGAACAGGGGACGGGTGGGGCCTCCTACAATGAGCAGTTCTTC
NA	NA	TRBJ2-3	TRBV11-2	CATSQGTHTDTQYF	TGTGCCACCTCCCAGGGGACCCACACAGATACGCAGTATTTT
TRBD1	NA	TRBJ1-1	TRBV4-2	CASSDYRGGTNTEAFF	TGTGCCAGCAGCGACTACAGGGGGGGAACGAACACTGAAGCTTTCTTT
TRBD1	NA	TRBJ1-4	TRBV15	CATSTLLQGAKNEKLFF	TGTGCCACCAGCACCCTCTTACAGGGGGCAAAAAATGAAAAACTGTTTTTT
NA	NA	TRBJ1-6	TRBV5-1	CASSLAGQLVNSPLHF	TGCGCCAGCAGCTTGGCCGGACAGTTGGTTAATTCACCCCTCCACTTT
NA	NA	TRBJ2-2	TRBV9	CASTPSGAGRERELFF	TGTGCCAGCACCCCAAGTGGGGCCGGAAGAGAGCGGGAGCTGTTTTTT
NA	NA	TRBJ1-1	TRBV11-2	CASSPIKARTEAFF	TGTGCCAGCAGCCCCATAAAGGCGAGGACTGAAGCTTTCTTT
NA	NA	TRBJ2-3	TRBV27	CASSLIVLAGDRGTQYF	TGTGCCAGCAGTTTAATCGTGCTAGCGGGGGACAGGGGGACGCAGTATTTT
TRBD1	NA	TRBJ1-1	TRBV29-1	CSGQGARSVNTEAFF	TGCAGCGGGCAGGGGGCTCGCTCGGTGAACACTGAAGCTTTCTTT
TRBD2	NA	TRBJ2-1	TRBV27	CASTLAGAKSYNEQFF	TGTGCCAGCACACTAGCGGGGGCCAAATCCTACAATGAGCAGTTCTTC
TRBD1	NA	TRBJ1-1	TRBV6-6	CASSEQGVNTEAFF	TGTGCCAGCAGTGAGCAGGGGGTGAACACTGAAGCTTTCTTT
NA	NA	TRBJ1-2	TRBV27	CASSLLGQGSGGYTF	TGTGCCAGCAGTTTATTGGGGCAGGGCTCGGGCGGCTACACCTTC
NA	NA	TRBJ2-2	TRBV6-5	CASSYSSGGELFF	TGTGCCAGCAGTTATTCTTCCGGGGGGGAGCTGTTTTTT
NA	NA	TRBJ1-5	TRBV19	CASSIPRSTGRDQPQHF	TGTGCCAGTAGTATCCCTAGATCAACAGGTCGGGATCAGCCCCAGCATTTT
TRBD1	NA	TRBJ2-2	TRBV10-3	CAILKQGAIQPNTGELFF	TGTGCCATCTTGAAGCAGGGGGCAATTCAACCGAACACCGGGGAGCTGTTTTTT
NA	NA	TRBJ1-2	TRBV7-9	CASSPLGGGRVVYGYTF	TGTGCCAGCAGCCCCCTCGGGGGGGGGCGCGTTGTCTATGGCTACACCTTC
TRBD1	NA	TRBJ1-1	TRBV7-6	CASSFNPADRGTEAFF	TGTGCCAGCAGCTTCAACCCGGCGGACAGGGGCACTGAAGCTTTCTTT
NA	NA	TRBJ1-1	TRBV6-6	CASSYTVSNTEAFF	TGTGCCAGCAGTTACACAGTATCGAACACTGAAGCTTTCTTT
NA	NA	TRBJ1-1	TRBV5-4	CASSHGSTEAFF	TGTGCCAGCAGTCACGGGAGCACTGAAGCTTTCTTT
NA	NA	TRBJ2-3	TRBV6-1	CASSQKDSTTDTQYF	TGTGCCAGCAGTCAAAAGGACAGCACTACAGATACGCAGTATTTT
NA	NA	TRBJ1-1	TRBV7-8	CASSPAQGHTEAFF	TGTGCCAGCAGCCCGGCCCAGGGCCACACTGAAGCTTTCTTT
TRBD1	NA	TRBJ1-1	TRBV27	CASSSGQGVTEAFF	TGTGCCAGCAGTTCCGGACAGGGGGTTACTGAAGCTTTCTTT
TRBD2	NA	TRBJ2-7	TRBV9	CASSVGPVGGYEQYF	TGTGCCAGCAGCGTAGGGCCAGTCGGGGGGTACGAGCAGTACTTC
TRBD2	NA	TRBJ2-1	TRBV15	CATSRLAGGLDEQFF	TGTGCCACCAGCCGGCTAGCGGGGGGGCTGGATGAGCAGTTCTTC
TRBD2	NA	TRBJ2-5	TRBV4-3	CASSQRLAGDQETQYF	TGCGCCAGCAGCCAGCGACTAGCGGGGGACCAAGAGACCCAGTACTTC
NA	NA	TRBJ2-2	TRBV5-1	CASSLEEGSAGELFF	TGCGCCAGCAGCCTGGAGGAGGGCTCGGCCGGGGAGCTGTTTTTT
TRBD1	NA	TRBJ2-1	TRBV4-1	CASSQSRASNRGRTYNEQFF	TGCGCCAGCAGCCAAAGTCGGGCTTCGAACAGGGGTCGCACCTACAATGAGCAGTTCTTC
TRBD1	once	TRBJ2-7	TRBV28	CASRLDRGVSGYEQYF	TGTGCCAGCAGGCTGGACAGGGGGGTATCCGGCTACGAGCAGTACTTC